This TCR beta chain was captured by sequencing in a study of read filtering for tumor transcriptome and immune sequencing. Study as a whole: Whole-transcriptome libraries were prepared after DNase treatment.

The library was built from about 0.4 ug RNA with molecular barcoded adaptors for alpha/delta and beta/gamma chains. TCRdb re-called the reads with MiXCR, one entry per CDR3 protein. Here the sample spans about 54,000 distinct CDR3 sequences, approximately 13% being singletons. This clonotype was seen a few times. Since a much larger clone is just one base distant, this may be a read error. The conserved closing phenylalanine or tryptophan is absent in this CDR3, likely reflecting a read error. With 4 bases removed from V and 7 bases from J, the gap between germline ends came to 3 bases. CDR3 size: 10 residues. Germline V lookup: CDR1 SGHNT, CDR2 YYREEE (reference sequence).

This receptor was taken from a donor at least 40 years old with multiple myeloma. The chain links TRBV5-4 to TRBJ2-1; D is unclear. Sequenced input: a population of CD138-negative cells sorted from bone marrow. As DNA, the CDR3 is TGTGCCAGCAGCGGAAATGAGCAGTTCCTC. As protein: CASSGNEQFL.